The T cell receptor (beta chain) described here comes from a study of patients and donors after allogeneic stem cell transplantation. V trimming: 7 bases; J trimming: 5 bases; junction bases outside the gene matches: 3. Germline-derived CDR1 and CDR2 are KGHDR and SFDVKD. This CDR3 contains 12 residues. One entry per CDR3 protein, called by TCRdb with MiXCR from the RT-PCR reads. Among about 960,000 distinct CDR3 sequences listed, under 20% were seen once. Material for sequencing was blood, either unsorted or a sorted T cell fraction (not recorded which). This sequence originates from a human donor who was either an allogeneic HSCT recipient or a stem cell or donor lymphocyte infusion donor (not recorded which). It is not recorded whose cells these are; they may come from a transplant donor. The chain has TRBV24-1 and TRBJ2-7, with 8 bases fitting TRBD1. The CDR3 loop is CATRSDRDEQYF. In DNA form, the CDR3 reads TGTGCCACCAGATCGGACAGGGACGAGCAGTACTTC.